Following are 30 T cell receptor beta chains from one sample sequenced in a study of shared clonotypes between healthy human individuals (dated by TCRdb to 2018 to 2020). The receptor library was made with the immunoSEQ multiplex PCR assay. The table comes from immuneACCESS by way of TCRdb, which keeps in-frame sequences with V and J called. Part of the clones is missing from these tables; in studies checked, under half for an unresolved V gene and the rest for unknown reasons. Across this sample there are roughly 660,000 clones, with 90% seen only once. The top ten clones comprise about 34% of the sample. Material: memory CD8+ T cells from PBMCs. The cell subset or site label, as the study defines it: CD45RO+ cells pooled with CCR7-negative TemRA cells. The receptors derive from a man aged 18 to 30 in good health. Some clones in this sample may be carry-over from other donors' samples.

The chain recombines TRBV11-2 with TRBJ2-7; a weak D match, TRBD2 (7 bases). The CDR3 runs to 16 residues. Germline V CDR1 and CDR2: SGHAT, FQNNGV. Trimming left V 0 bases short and J 2 bases short, with 14 bases between. The DNA for the CDR3 is TGTGCCAGCAGCTTAGATTGGGGGGGCCCTGCCTACGAGCAGTACTTC. Translating it yields CASSLDWGGPAYEQYF.

This chain links TRBV5-1 with TRBJ2-2; 8 nucleotides line up with TRBD2. Germline V CDR1 and CDR2: SGHRS, YFSETQ. The CDR3 totals 20 residues. V was clipped by 0 bases and J by 5 bases; unmatched bases: 18. CDR3: CASSLAAQGPAGVGTGELFF. DNA of the CDR3: TGCGCCAGCAGCTTGGCCGCGCAGGGACCAGCGGGAGTTGGGACCGGGGAGCTGTTTTTT.

The table lists this clone with a count of one. The genes are TRBV7-3 and TRBJ2-1; no definite D call. The CDR3 length is 15 residues. The V gene lost 3 bases and the J gene lost 9 bases, with 18 bases spanning the gap. Germline-derived CDR1 and CDR2 are SGHTA and FQGTGA. The chain's CDR3 is CASSFDWGTNSEQFF. The CDR3 DNA reads TGTGCCAGCAGCTTTGACTGGGGAACCAACAGTGAGCAGTTCTTC.

This clone was observed a handful of times. The V gene is TRBV6-6, the J gene TRBJ1-1; unclear D gene. V was clipped by 6 bases and J by 2 bases, with 7 bases between them. CDR1 and CDR2 from the germline V gene are MNHNY and SVGAGI (reference sequence). This CDR3 has 12 amino acids. The CDR3 DNA sequence: TGTGCCAGCAGCTACATAAACACTGAAGCTTTCTTT. Translated, it gives CASSYINTEAFF.

This clone was observed once. This chain links TRBV27 with TRBJ1-2, with TRBD1 as a possible D gene (5 bases). The CDR3 has 14 residues. With 8 bases removed from V and 4 bases from J, the gap between germline ends came to 17 bases. Germline CDR1 MNHEY, CDR2 SMNVEV (reference sequence). The CDR3 coding sequence is TGTGCCAGCCGCACCCAGGGTCTTCCCTATGGCTACACCTTC. It codes for CASRTQGLPYGYTF.

The CDR3 loop reads CATLTANTEAFF. CDR3 sequence (DNA): TGTGCCACCCTGACAGCTAACACTGAAGCTTTCTTT. The genes are TRBV19 and TRBJ1-1, with D possibly TRBD1 on 5 matching bases. The CDR3 runs 12 residues. Germline values: CDR1 LNHDA, CDR2 SQIVND (reference sequence). Trimming took 10 bases from V and 2 from J, leaving 11 bases between them.

V is TRBV7-9 and J is TRBJ1-1; D not certain. The CDR3 is 13 residues long. Germline lookup yields CDR1 SEHNR and CDR2 FQNEAQ (reference sequence). Deletions cut 5 bases from V and 7 bases from J, with 14 bases between. The CDR3 loop is CASSAGGDIEAFF. The DNA for the CDR3 is TGTGCCAGCAGCGCAGGTGGAGATATTGAAGCTTTCTTT.

The rearrangement links TRBV28 to TRBJ2-7, with TRBD2 matching 12 bases. Germline lookup yields CDR1 MDHEN and CDR2 SYDVKM. The J segment lost 4 bases and the V segment lost 3 bases, leaving 4 bases of the junction unmatched. The length of the CDR3 is 15 residues. The CDR3 nucleotides read TGTGCCAGCAGTTTTGGGCTAGCGGGAGGGTACGAGCAGTACTTC. It is translated as CASSFGLAGGYEQYF.

This chain joins TRBV4-1 and TRBJ2-3; D uncertain. CDR1 and CDR2 (germline): MGHRA, YSYEKL. Trimming removed 1 base at V and 2 bases at J, with 7 bases between. This CDR3 contains 14 residues. The CDR3 DNA reads TGCGCCAGCAGCCAAGGTGTAGCCACAGATACGCAGTATTTT. Encoded protein: CASSQGVATDTQYF.

The chain couples TRBV19 to TRBJ2-3, with 12 bases aligning to TRBD2. The CDR3 covers 16 residues. Trimming took 5 bases from V and 5 from J; bases not matched to a gene: 8. CDR1 and CDR2 from the germline V gene are LNHDA and SQIVND (reference sequence). The CDR3 sequence is CASSVLAGGTGDTQYF. The CDR3 DNA sequence: TGTGCCAGTAGTGTGCTAGCGGGAGGGACCGGAGATACGCAGTATTTT.

The chain links TRBV28 to TRBJ2-7; 8 bases are a match to TRBD1. The germline V gene has CDR1 MDHEN and CDR2 SYDVKM. CDR3 length: 14 amino acids. Germline trimming cut 2 bases from V and 3 bases from J; bases unmatched to any gene: 3. CDR3 DNA sequence: TGTGCCAGCAGTTTAAGGACAGGGAACTACGAGCAGTACTTC. It codes for CASSLRTGNYEQYF.

A word on this clone: A read error may produce the germline difference seen at one junction end. The chain links TRBV7-9 to TRBJ2-1; maybe TRBD2 (5 bases). Germline V gives CDR1 SEHNR, CDR2 FQNEAQ (reference sequence). The CDR3 is made up of 15 amino acids. CDR3 sequence: CASSLAPGNIKPSIF. Written as DNA, the CDR3 is TGTGCCAGCAGCTTAGCGCCGGGGAACATAAAACCTTCTATCTTC.

The chain joins TRBV28 to TRBJ2-2; D is undetermined. V shed 3 bases and J shed 3 bases, with 8 bases lying between them. CDR3 size: 14 residues. Germline loops: CDR1 MDHEN, CDR2 SYDVKM. CDR3 sequence: CASSFGSYTGELFF. In nucleotides, the CDR3 is TGTGCCAGCAGTTTTGGCAGCTACACCGGGGAGCTGTTTTTT. The full variable domain, completed using reference TRBV28 and TRBJ2-2, is DVKVTQSSRYLVKRTGEKVFLECVQDMDHENMFWYRQDPGLGLRLIYFSYDVKMKEKGDIPEGYSVSREKKERFSLILESASTNQTSMYLCASSFGSYTGELFFGEGSRLTVL.

The chain carries TRBV4-1 and TRBJ2-7; 9 bases are a match to TRBD2. The J segment lost 6 bases and the V segment lost 0 bases, leaving 3 bases of the junction unmatched. Looked up from germline, CDR1 is MGHRA and CDR2 is YSYEKL. The CDR3 is 14 amino acids. The CDR3: CASSQDSGSREQYF. In nucleotides, the CDR3 is TGCGCCAGCAGCCAAGATAGCGGGAGCCGCGAGCAGTACTTC.

This chain joins TRBV27 and TRBJ2-3; D call uncertain. Trimming left V 2 bases short and J 6 bases short, with 18 bases between. This CDR3 comprises 16 residues. CDR1 and CDR2 (germline): MNHEY, SMNVEV (reference sequence). The CDR3 region has the DNA TGTGCCAGCAGTTTAACGGAGAGAGCCCACTTGGATACGCAGTATTTT. Amino acid sequence: CASSLTERAHLDTQYF.

The rearrangement joins TRBV9 to TRBJ2-2, with 7 nucleotides matching TRBD2. This CDR3 comprises 17 residues. Germline CDR1 and CDR2: SGDLS and YYNGEE. V was clipped by 4 bases and J by 9 bases; unmatched bases: 18. CDR3 sequence (DNA): TGTGCCAGCAGCCTCAGAAGGGAGGGACCATCCCCCCGGGAGCTGTTTTTT. This sequence encodes CASSLRREGPSPRELFF.

The rearrangement uses TRBV7-9 and TRBJ2-2, with 16 bases identical to TRBD2. Trimming removed 7 bases from V and 4 bases from J; junction bases left unmatched: 12. The CDR3 contains 19 residues. Germline V CDR1 and CDR2: SEHNR, FQNEAQ (reference sequence). The CDR3 protein is CASTGGTSGRVLGTGELFF. CDR3 coding DNA: TGTGCCAGCACCGGTGGGACTAGCGGGAGGGTGCTGGGCACCGGGGAGCTGTTTTTT.

CDR3 residues: CARPRGGSLSNQPQHF. In nucleotides, the CDR3 is TGTGCCAGGCCACGGGGAGGAAGTTTAAGCAATCAGCCCCAGCATTTT. The chain employs TRBV19 and TRBJ1-5; D remains unclear. The CDR3 length is 16 residues. V lost 9 bases, J lost 1 base, and 19 bases lay in between. Germline CDR1 LNHDA, CDR2 SQIVND (reference sequence).

The J gene is TRBJ1-2, the V gene TRBV14, with a tentative D call TRBD1 (5 bases). The germline gives CDR1 SGHDN, CDR2 FVKESK. Trimming shortened V by 0 bases and J by 4 bases, and 12 bases separated the two germline ends. There are 15 residues in the CDR3. CDR3 loop: CASSQDRTGTYGYTF. In DNA, the CDR3 is TGTGCCAGCAGCCAAGATAGGACCGGGACCTATGGCTACACCTTC.

The gene calls are TRBV7-9 and TRBJ2-1; 11 bases line up with TRBD2. The CDR3 runs 16 residues. The trim removed 5 bases at V and 4 bases at J, leaving 7 bases unmatched. From germline, CDR1 is SEHNR and CDR2 FQNEAQ (reference sequence). For the CDR3, the DNA is TGTGCCAGCAGCCCACCGGGACTAGCGGTATACAATGAGCAGTTCTTC. Translation: CASSPPGLAVYNEQFF.

The V and J genes are TRBV28 and TRBJ1-4, with D possibly matching TRBD1 (6 bases). V was clipped by 3 bases and J by 7 bases, with 9 bases between them. Germline V CDR1 and CDR2: MDHEN, SYDVKM. The CDR3 is 13 residues long. The CDR3 is CASSLLQGEKLFF. In DNA, the CDR3 is TGTGCCAGCAGTTTGTTACAGGGTGAAAAACTGTTTTTT.

The chain joins TRBV30 to TRBJ2-7; no clear D. V was trimmed by 0 bases and J by 0 bases, leaving 6 bases between them. CDR1 and CDR2 from the germline V gene are GTSNPN and SVGIG (reference sequence). The CDR3 totals 13 residues. CDR3 protein: CAWSVGFSYEQYF. The CDR3 DNA sequence: TGTGCCTGGAGTGTAGGATTCTCCTACGAGCAGTACTTC.

The V gene is TRBV5-1, the J gene TRBJ2-7; D is ambiguous. The CDR3 is 13 residues long. Germline V CDR1 and CDR2: SGHRS, YFSETQ. Trimming shortened V by 5 bases and J by 2 bases, and 11 bases separated the two germline ends. The CDR3 sequence: CASRVAEAYEQYF. CDR3 nucleotide sequence: TGCGCCAGCAGGGTGGCGGAAGCCTACGAGCAGTACTTC.

The rearrangement joins TRBV7-2 to TRBJ2-7; perhaps TRBD2 as D (6 bases). The CDR3 is 14 residues long. Germline-derived CDR1 and CDR2 are SGHTA and FQGNSA. V was trimmed by 2 bases and J by 3 bases, leaving 11 bases between them. This chain's CDR3 is CASSLIAEVYEQYF. In DNA form, the CDR3 reads TGTGCCAGCAGCTTAATAGCGGAGGTCTACGAGCAGTACTTC.

This clone has just a few counts. The rearrangement links TRBV10-3 to TRBJ1-5; unclear D gene. The CDR3 consists of 14 residues. Germline-derived CDR1 and CDR2 are ENHRY and SYGVKD. Trimming shortened V by 2 bases and J by 5 bases, and 10 bases separated the two germline ends. The chain's CDR3 is CAISEGPRDQPQHF. The CDR3 bases are TGTGCCATCAGTGAGGGACCTCGGGATCAGCCCCAGCATTTT.

This chain uses TRBV11-2 with TRBJ2-7; possible D gene TRBD2, 6 bases. The germline gives CDR1 SGHAT, CDR2 FQNNGV. This CDR3 has 15 residues. The V end was cut by 5 bases, the J end by 6 bases, with 20 bases between. The CDR3 reads CASSPRYEGGVEQYF. CDR3 DNA: TGTGCCAGCAGCCCACGGTACGAGGGAGGAGTCGAGCAGTACTTC.

This clone came up once. The J gene is TRBJ2-3, the V gene TRBV29-1, with no clear D. Germline loops: CDR1 SQVTM, CDR2 ANQGSEA. CDR3 length equals 12 residues. Trimming cost V 5 bases and J 1 base, with 7 bases left between them. The CDR3 loop reads CSVPDGTDTQYF. The CDR3 DNA follows: TGCAGCGTTCCTGACGGCACAGATACGCAGTATTTT.

V usage is TRBV7-9 and J usage is TRBJ2-7; 7 nucleotides align to TRBD2. Trimming took 5 bases from V and 2 from J; bases not matched to a gene: 6. This CDR3 has 14 residues. Looked up from germline, CDR1 is SEHNR and CDR2 is FQNEAQ (reference sequence). The CDR3 coding sequence is TGTGCCAGCAGCGTAAGCCGGGAGGCCTACGAGCAGTACTTC. It specifies CASSVSREAYEQYF.

The rearrangement links TRBV5-4 to TRBJ2-1; 12 bases line up with TRBD2. The CDR3 totals 16 residues. V lost 2 bases and J lost 15; bases outside the gene matches: 15. Germline V gene data show CDR1 as SGHNT and CDR2 as YYREEE (reference sequence). CDR3 in amino acids: CASSFRLAGGLGGWFF. The DNA of the CDR3 is TGTGCCAGCAGCTTTAGGCTAGCGGGAGGGCTCGGGGGGTGGTTCTTC.

As to this clone: The same CDR3 arises from other DNA sequences in this sample as well. The chain has TRBV4-1 and TRBJ2-1; D gene uncertain. Between the trimmed V and J ends, which lost 1 base and 4 bases, there was a span of 2 bases. Germline CDR1 reads MGHRA; CDR2 reads YSYEKL. The CDR3 is made up of 12 amino acids. The CDR3 here is CASSQGYNEQFF. In DNA form, the CDR3 reads TGCGCCAGCAGCCAAGGATACAATGAGCAGTTCTTC.